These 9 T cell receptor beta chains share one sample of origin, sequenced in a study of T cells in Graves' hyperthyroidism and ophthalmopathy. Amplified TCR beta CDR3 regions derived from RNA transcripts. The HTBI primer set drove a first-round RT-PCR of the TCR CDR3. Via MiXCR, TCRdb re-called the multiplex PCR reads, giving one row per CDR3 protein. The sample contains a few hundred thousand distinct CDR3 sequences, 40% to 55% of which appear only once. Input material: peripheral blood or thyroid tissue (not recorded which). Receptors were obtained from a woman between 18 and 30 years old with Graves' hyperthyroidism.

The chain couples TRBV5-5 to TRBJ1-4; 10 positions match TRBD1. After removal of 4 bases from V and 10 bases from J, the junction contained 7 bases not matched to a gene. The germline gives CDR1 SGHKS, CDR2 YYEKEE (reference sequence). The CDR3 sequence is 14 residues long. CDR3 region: CASSPGTGEGKLFF. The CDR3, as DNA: TGTGCCAGCAGCCCCGGGACAGGGGAAGGAAAACTGTTTTTT. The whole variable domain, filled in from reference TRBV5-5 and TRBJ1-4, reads DAGVTQSPTHLIKTRGQQVTLRCSPISGHKSVSWYQQVLGQGPQFIFQYYEKEERGRGNFPDRFSARQFPNYSSELNVNALLLGDSALYLCASSPGTGEGKLFFGSGTQLSVL.

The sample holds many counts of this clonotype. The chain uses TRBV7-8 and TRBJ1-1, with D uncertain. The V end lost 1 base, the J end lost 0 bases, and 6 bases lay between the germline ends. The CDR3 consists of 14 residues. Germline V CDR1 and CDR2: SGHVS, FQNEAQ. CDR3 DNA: TGTGCCAGCAGCTTAGGGCGCTTGAACACTGAAGCTTTCTTT. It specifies CASSLGRLNTEAFF.

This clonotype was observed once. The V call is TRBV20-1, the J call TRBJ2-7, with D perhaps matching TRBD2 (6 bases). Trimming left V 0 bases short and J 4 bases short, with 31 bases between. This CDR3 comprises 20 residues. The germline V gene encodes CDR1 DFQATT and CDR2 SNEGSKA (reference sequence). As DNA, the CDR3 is TGCAGTGCTAGAGACCCGCTCGCTGGGGGTACCAGCGGGTTTGAGTACGAGCAGTACTTC. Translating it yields CSARDPLAGGTSGFEYEQYF.

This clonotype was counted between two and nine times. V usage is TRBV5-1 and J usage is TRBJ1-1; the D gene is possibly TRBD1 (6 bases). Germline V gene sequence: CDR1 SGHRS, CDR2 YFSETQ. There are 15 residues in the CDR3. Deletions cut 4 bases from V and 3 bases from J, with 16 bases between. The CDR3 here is CASSQTSRGYTEAFF. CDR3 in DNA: TGCGCCAGCAGCCAAACCTCCAGGGGCTACACTGAAGCTTTCTTT.

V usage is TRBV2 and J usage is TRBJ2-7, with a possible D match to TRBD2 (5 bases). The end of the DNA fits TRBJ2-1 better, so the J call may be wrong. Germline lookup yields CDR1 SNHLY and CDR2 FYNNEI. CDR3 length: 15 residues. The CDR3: CASNPGLSTANEQFF. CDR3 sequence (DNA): TGTGCCAGCAACCCCGGACTCTCCACGGCCAATGAGCAGTTCTTC.

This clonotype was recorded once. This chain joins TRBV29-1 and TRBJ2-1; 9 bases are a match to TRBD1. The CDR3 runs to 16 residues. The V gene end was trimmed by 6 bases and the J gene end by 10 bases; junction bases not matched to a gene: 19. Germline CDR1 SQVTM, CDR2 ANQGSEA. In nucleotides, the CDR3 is TGCAGCGTAAACCCAGACAGGGGGTATTCCGCTGGGGAGCAGTTCTTC. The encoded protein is CSVNPDRGYSAGEQFF.

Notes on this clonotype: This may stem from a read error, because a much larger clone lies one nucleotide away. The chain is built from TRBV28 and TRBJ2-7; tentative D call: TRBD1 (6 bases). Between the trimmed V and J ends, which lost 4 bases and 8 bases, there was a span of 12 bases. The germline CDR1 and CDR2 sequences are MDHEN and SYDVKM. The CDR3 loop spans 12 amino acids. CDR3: CASSSQGWKQYF. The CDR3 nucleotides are TGTGCCAGCAGTTCACAGGGCTGGAAGCAGTACTTC.

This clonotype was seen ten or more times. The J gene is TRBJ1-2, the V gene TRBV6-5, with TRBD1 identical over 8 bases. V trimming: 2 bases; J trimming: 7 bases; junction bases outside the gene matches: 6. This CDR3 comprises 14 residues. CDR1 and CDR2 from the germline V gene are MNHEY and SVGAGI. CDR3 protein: CASSYRTGTRGYTF. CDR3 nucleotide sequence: TGTGCCAGCAGTTACCGGACAGGGACCCGTGGCTACACCTTC.

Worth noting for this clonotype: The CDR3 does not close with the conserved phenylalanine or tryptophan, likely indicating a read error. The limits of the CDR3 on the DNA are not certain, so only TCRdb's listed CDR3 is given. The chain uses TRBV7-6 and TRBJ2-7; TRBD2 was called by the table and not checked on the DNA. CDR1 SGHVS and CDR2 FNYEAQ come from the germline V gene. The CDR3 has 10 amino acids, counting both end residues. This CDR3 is CASSAGLASY.